Following are 32 T cell receptor beta chains from one sample sequenced in a study of shared clonotypes between healthy human individuals. Measured with immunoSEQ multiplex PCR; TCRdb has only the in-frame clones, and not every one. The profile shows about 2.3 million clones, approximately 95% of them singletons. What was sequenced was naive CD4+ T cells from PBMCs. The subset: CD45RA+ positively selected. The source is a man in his late teens or twenties in good health. Some clones in this sample may be carry-over from other donors' samples.

The chain employs TRBV25-1 and TRBJ2-1, with 10 bases aligning to TRBD2. Trimming took 3 bases from V and 1 from J; bases not matched to a gene: 3. CDR1 and CDR2 (germline): MGHDK, SYGVNS. This CDR3 comprises 16 residues. The CDR3 DNA reads as TGTGCCAGCAGTGACTGGGGACTAGCGTCCTACAATGAGCAGTTCTTC. It codes for CASSDWGLASYNEQFF.

The V gene is TRBV29-1, the J gene TRBJ1-1; TRBD1 matches at 10 bases. Germline loops: CDR1 SQVTM, CDR2 ANQGSEA. The CDR3 covers 12 residues. The V gene end was trimmed by 7 bases and the J gene end by 5 bases; junction bases not matched to a gene: 4. This CDR3 reads CSGDRGRTEAFF. The CDR3 coding sequence is TGCAGCGGGGACAGGGGAAGGACTGAAGCTTTCTTT.

This clone has a handful of counts. V usage is TRBV4-2 and J usage is TRBJ1-1; tentative D call: TRBD1 (5 bases). The CDR3 loop spans 16 amino acids. The V end was cut by 3 bases, the J end by 1 base, with 15 bases between. Germline loops: CDR1 LGHNA, CDR2 YNFKEQ. CDR3 sequence (DNA): TGTGCCAGCAGCCATCCGGCAGGGTACCGGAACACTGAAGCTTTCTTT. This sequence encodes CASSHPAGYRNTEAFF.

The V gene is TRBV15, the J gene TRBJ1-2; D is ambiguous. The germline V gene encodes CDR1 LNHNV and CDR2 YYDKDF (reference sequence). Trimming shortened V by 0 bases and J by 5 bases, and 4 bases separated the two germline ends. This CDR3 comprises 12 residues. CDR3 nucleotides: TGTGCCACCAGCAGAGAGGAGTATGGCTACACCTTC. The encoded protein is CATSREEYGYTF. Supplemented by reference TRBV15 and TRBJ1-2, the full variable domain reads DAMVIQNPRYQVTQFGKPVTLSCSQTLNHNVMYWYQQKSSQAPKLLFHYYDKDFNNEADTPDNFQSRRPNTSFCFLDIRSPGLGDTAMYLCATSREEYGYTFGSGTRLTVV.

Regarding this clone: Additional DNA sequences in this sample encode the identical CDR3. V gene TRBV19 combines with J gene TRBJ1-2; no firm D call. There are 12 residues in the CDR3. V lost 3 bases, J lost 8 bases, and 10 bases lay in between. Germline values: CDR1 LNHDA, CDR2 SQIVND (reference sequence). CDR3 protein: CASSMAGRGYTF. CDR3 nucleotide sequence: TGTGCCAGTAGTATGGCGGGCAGGGGCTACACCTTC.

The V and J genes are TRBV28 and TRBJ1-5, with D uncertain. Germline lookup yields CDR1 MDHEN and CDR2 SYDVKM. The ends were cut back, 6 bases at V and 3 bases at J, with 12 bases in the middle. The CDR3 contains 14 residues. CDR3 bases: TGTGCCAGCAGCCCCTACCTTCTCAATCAGCCCCAGCATTTT. Its protein product is CASSPYLLNQPQHF.

CDR3 sequence reads: CASSLLPEGGDSYTYEQYF. The CDR3 nucleotides are TGCGCCAGCAGCTTACTCCCGGAAGGAGGGGACAGTTATACCTACGAGCAGTACTTC. V gene TRBV5-1 combines with J gene TRBJ2-7; tentative D call: TRBD1 (7 bases). In germline, CDR1 is SGHRS, CDR2 YFSETQ. The CDR3 length is 19 residues. V dropped 2 bases and J dropped 2 bases, with 26 bases sitting between them.

This clone turned up a few times. The V gene is TRBV30, the J gene TRBJ1-3; a possible D gene is TRBD1 (5 bases). CDR1 is GTSNPN, CDR2 SVGIG, per germline (reference sequence). The V gene lost 1 base and the J gene lost 7 bases, with 8 bases spanning the gap. The CDR3 consists of 12 residues. The CDR3 DNA sequence: TGTGCCTGGAGTGGGGACTGGAACACCATATATTTT. Encoded protein: CAWSGDWNTIYF.

The table lists this clone with a count of one. The chain employs TRBV7-9 and TRBJ2-5; 12 nucleotides align to TRBD2. V trimming: 5 bases; J trimming: 4 bases; junction bases outside the gene matches: 5. Germline V gene sequence: CDR1 SEHNR, CDR2 FQNEAQ (reference sequence). This CDR3 is 15 amino acids long. The CDR3 spells CASSTGLAGIETQYF. The CDR3 region has the DNA TGTGCCAGCAGCACCGGACTAGCGGGAATAGAGACCCAGTACTTC.

The chain combines TRBV29-1 with TRBJ2-3, with D perhaps matching TRBD1 (6 bases). Looked up from germline, CDR1 is SQVTM and CDR2 is ANQGSEA. The V end lost 6 bases, the J end lost 3 bases, and 10 bases lay between the germline ends. CDR3 length: 12 amino acids. CDR3 sequence reads: CSVDSITDTQYF. The DNA for the CDR3 is TGCAGCGTGGACAGCATTACAGATACGCAGTATTTT.

The genes are TRBV7-9 and TRBJ1-1; 7 bases map to TRBD1. This CDR3 is built from 15 residues. After removal of 4 bases from V and 0 bases from J, the junction contained 5 bases not matched to a gene. Germline CDR1 and CDR2: SEHNR and FQNEAQ (reference sequence). The CDR3 reads CASSSNRGMNTEAFF. Here the CDR3 DNA reads TGTGCCAGCAGCTCCAACAGGGGAATGAACACTGAAGCTTTCTTT.

This clone showed up just once. Written as DNA, the CDR3 is TGTGCCAGCAGCTTAATGGTTGTAGCGGGGTTCTACGAGCAGTACTTC. This encodes CASSLMVVAGFYEQYF. This chain connects TRBV7-2 to TRBJ2-7; 8 bases agree with TRBD2. The length of the CDR3 is 16 residues. V lost 2 bases and J lost 3; bases outside the gene matches: 9. Germline V gives CDR1 SGHTA, CDR2 FQGNSA.

The count of this clone is one. Other DNA sequences in this specimen translate into the identical CDR3. The chain combines TRBV28 with TRBJ2-5; D remains unclear. CDR3 size: 13 residues. Germline-derived CDR1 and CDR2 are MDHEN and SYDVKM. V was trimmed by 2 bases and J by 2 bases, leaving 6 bases between them. The CDR3 nucleotides are TGTGCCAGCAGTTTAGGCAAGCAAGAGACCCAGTACTTC. The encoded protein is CASSLGKQETQYF.

The chain carries TRBV30 and TRBJ1-1, with D unresolved. The V end was cut by 3 bases, the J end by 5 bases, with 13 bases between. The CDR3 runs 13 residues. CDR1 is GTSNPN, CDR2 SVGIG, per germline (reference sequence). Written as DNA, the CDR3 is TGTGCCTGGAGCGAGACCGGAAGTACTGAAGCTTTCTTT. Translation: CAWSETGSTEAFF.

The CDR3 loop is CASSQPPGSRTDTQYF. The CDR3 coding sequence is TGCGCCAGCAGCCAGCCACCGGGATCTCGCACAGATACGCAGTATTTT. This chain links TRBV4-1 with TRBJ2-3, with D maybe TRBD2 (5 bases). The CDR3 extends over 16 amino acids. V was trimmed by 3 bases and J by 1 base, leaving 14 bases between them. Germline loops: CDR1 MGHRA, CDR2 YSYEKL.

The rearrangement joins TRBV4-2 to TRBJ2-2; D not certain. V gave up 1 base and J gave up 7 bases, with 10 bases separating them. This CDR3 contains 14 residues. Germline CDR1 LGHNA, CDR2 YNFKEQ. Here the CDR3 reads CASSQASANGELFF. The CDR3 nucleotides read TGTGCCAGCAGCCAAGCCTCAGCGAACGGGGAGCTGTTTTTT.

As DNA, the CDR3 is TGTGCCAGCAGCAGGACAGGGGATAACACCGGGGAGCTGTTTTTT. The encoded protein is CASSRTGDNTGELFF. The rearrangement links TRBV6-6 to TRBJ2-2, with 9 bases that match TRBD1. This CDR3 has 15 residues. V trimming: 6 bases; J trimming: 2 bases; junction bases outside the gene matches: 4. In germline, CDR1 is MNHNY, CDR2 SVGAGI (reference sequence).

CDR3 sequence: CASRKSAGQMNTEAFF. DNA for the CDR3: TGTGCCAGCAGGAAGAGCGCGGGACAGATGAACACTGAAGCTTTCTTT. The gene calls are TRBV9 and TRBJ1-1; 7 nucleotides match TRBD1. The CDR3 has 16 residues. Trimming cost V 5 bases and J 0 bases; bases outside gene matches: 10. Germline CDR1 is SGDLS and CDR2 is YYNGEE.

The gene calls are TRBV10-1 and TRBJ2-7; the D gene could be TRBD1 or TRBD2 (5 bases each). Trimming cost V 0 bases and J 5 bases, with 11 bases left between them. Germline CDR1 and CDR2: WNHNN and SYGVQD (reference sequence). The CDR3 length is 14 residues. This chain's CDR3 is CASSESTGQDEQYF. In DNA, the CDR3 is TGCGCCAGCAGTGAGTCGACGGGGCAGGACGAGCAGTACTTC.

The chain employs TRBV5-6 and TRBJ2-1, with D unclear. The CDR3 totals 14 residues. With 0 bases removed from V and 4 bases from J, the gap between germline ends came to 8 bases. Per the germline V gene, CDR1 is SGHDT and CDR2 is YYEEEE. The CDR3 bases are TGTGCCAGCAGCTTGGGGTATAATTACAATGAGCAGTTCTTC. Translating gives CASSLGYNYNEQFF.

The gene calls are TRBV2 and TRBJ2-6; D is unclear. Trimming left V 2 bases short and J 0 bases short, with 5 bases between. Germline V lookup: CDR1 SNHLY, CDR2 FYNNEI. This CDR3 is 15 amino acids long. The CDR3 bases are TGTGCCAGCAGTGAAAACCACTCTGGGGCCAACGTCCTGACTTTC. Amino acid sequence: CASSENHSGANVLTF. Based on the CDR3 plus reference TRBV2 and TRBJ2-6, the full variable domain is EPEVTQTPSHQVTQMGQEVILRCVPISNHLYFYWYRQILGQKVEFLVSFYNNEISEKSEIFDDQFSVERPDGSNFTLKIRSTKLEDSAMYFCASSENHSGANVLTFGAGSRLTVL.

This clone was observed once. The chain links TRBV4-2 to TRBJ2-7, with 10 bases aligning to TRBD2. The CDR3 covers 19 residues. Germline V CDR1 and CDR2: LGHNA, YNFKEQ. J was trimmed by 3 bases and V by 4 bases; bases with no gene match: 18. The CDR3 protein is CASSRGALAGDRVDYEQYF. CDR3 DNA sequence: TGTGCCAGCAGCCGAGGCGCCCTAGCGGGAGACAGGGTCGACTACGAGCAGTACTTC.

The chain uses TRBV29-1 and TRBJ1-2, with D possibly TRBD1 on 6 matching bases. The germline V and J ends were trimmed by 3 bases and 4 bases, with 15 bases remaining between them. Germline V CDR1 and CDR2: SQVTM, ANQGSEA. The CDR3 contains 14 residues. The CDR3 DNA reads TGCAGCGTTGATGACAGGTTGGATAGCTATGGCTACACCTTC. As protein: CSVDDRLDSYGYTF.

The chain joins TRBV27 to TRBJ2-3; D gene unclear. Trimming left V 1 base short and J 1 base short, with 12 bases between. This CDR3 comprises 16 residues. CDR1 and CDR2 from the germline V gene are MNHEY and SMNVEV (reference sequence). CDR3 nucleotides: TGTGCCAGCAGTTTATTGCTCACGGAACGCACAGATACGCAGTATTTT. This encodes CASSLLLTERTDTQYF.

Concerning this clone itself: The same CDR3 arises from other DNA sequences in this sample as well. The J gene is TRBJ2-5, the V gene TRBV9; 8 bases align to TRBD1. V was pared by 4 bases and J by 1 base, with 6 bases of the junction left unmatched. This CDR3 comprises 15 residues. The germline CDR1 and CDR2 sequences are SGDLS and YYNGEE. The DNA for the CDR3 is TGTGCCAGCAGCCCCCGGACAGGGTTCCAAGAGACCCAGTACTTC. Protein sequence: CASSPRTGFQETQYF.

The chain combines TRBV5-1 with TRBJ2-1; 7 bases line up with TRBD1. Germline CDR1 SGHRS, CDR2 YFSETQ. V was clipped by 3 bases and J by 3 bases; unmatched bases: 3. The CDR3 loop spans 14 amino acids. This chain's CDR3 is CASSSGGNYNEQFF. The CDR3 coding sequence is TGCGCCAGCAGCTCAGGGGGAAACTACAATGAGCAGTTCTTC.

This chain's CDR3 is CASSQLQGGAGITGYTF. The CDR3, as DNA: TGTGCCAGCAGCCAATTACAGGGGGGCGCTGGGATCACTGGCTACACCTTC. The chain recombines TRBV14 with TRBJ1-2, with TRBD1 matching over 8 bases. Germline CDR1 is SGHDN and CDR2 is FVKESK. The junction had 15 bases not matched to a gene; V was cut back by 2 bases and J by 7 bases. CDR3 length: 17 residues.

Here the CDR3 reads CSVERGYRGSGAFF. The CDR3 nucleotides read TGCAGCGTTGAAAGGGGCTACAGGGGTAGCGGGGCTTTCTTT. The rearrangement links TRBV29-1 to TRBJ1-1, with 7 bases aligning to TRBD1. The germline CDR1 and CDR2 sequences are SQVTM and ANQGSEA. The CDR3 consists of 14 residues. The ends lost 2 bases at V and 11 bases at J; junction bases unmatched: 14.

Of note for this clone: Other DNA sequences of this sample code for an identical CDR3. The rearrangement uses TRBV28 and TRBJ1-5; D ambiguous. Trimming cost V 7 bases and J 0 bases, with 7 bases left between them. The germline CDR1 and CDR2 sequences are MDHEN and SYDVKM. The CDR3 consists of 13 residues. This chain's CDR3 is CASTLNSNQPQHF. The CDR3 DNA follows: TGTGCCAGCACCCTTAATAGCAATCAGCCCCAGCATTTT.

The chain employs TRBV9 and TRBJ2-3; D is unclear. Trimming pared 3 bases from V and 5 bases from J, leaving 4 bases between. Germline V gene data show CDR1 as SGDLS and CDR2 as YYNGEE. CDR3 length: 11 residues. CDR3 sequence: CASSGEDTQYF. CDR3 nucleotides: TGTGCCAGCAGCGGAGAAGATACGCAGTATTTT.

This clone was observed once. The rearrangement uses TRBV18 and TRBJ2-1; the D is unclear. The CDR3 totals 16 residues. Germline V lookup: CDR1 KGHSH, CDR2 LQKENI. Trimming took off 5 bases at V and 7 bases at J, with 21 bases between the two ends. In DNA, the CDR3 is TGTGCCAGCTCATCATCTTTGTTTTTGAGTCAGAATGAGCAGTTCTTC. This encodes CASSSSLFLSQNEQFF. The variable domain in full, completed from reference TRBV18 and TRBJ2-1, reads NAGVMQNPRHLVRRRGQEARLRCSPMKGHSHVYWYRQLPEEGLKFMVYLQKENIIDESGMPKERFSAEFPKEGPSILRIQQVVRGDSAAYFCASSSSLFLSQNEQFFGPGTRLTVL.

The chain carries TRBV7-3 and TRBJ2-2; D not resolved. Trimming cost V 4 bases and J 3 bases, with 12 bases left between them. There are 15 residues in the CDR3. Germline loops: CDR1 SGHTA, CDR2 FQGTGA. CDR3 amino acids: CASSSAVGDTGELFF. The CDR3 DNA reads as TGTGCCAGCAGCTCTGCAGTCGGTGACACCGGGGAGCTGTTTTTT. The full variable domain, completed using reference TRBV7-3 and TRBJ2-2, is GAGVSQTPSNKVTEKGKYVELRCDPISGHTALYWYRQSLGQGPEFLIYFQGTGAADDSGLPNDRFFAVRPEGSVSTLKIQRTERGDSAVYLCASSSAVGDTGELFFGEGSRLTVL.